The 8 T cell receptor beta chains presented below share a single source sample, sequenced in a study of response to subunit inactivated influenza vaccine. TCRdb fed the RT-PCR reads into MiXCR, producing one record per CDR3 protein. The sample contains roughly 570,000 distinct CDR3 sequences, 12% to 15% of which appear only once. Material: PBMCs from blood, obtained 11 to 12 days after vaccination. These receptors were taken from a man aged 50-60 years who received an inactivated influenza vaccine.

This clonotype was observed a few times. The chain links TRBV20-1 to TRBJ2-6; tentatively, D is TRBD1 (7 bases). V lost 6 bases and J lost 0, with 12 bases in between. Germline V CDR1 and CDR2: DFQATT, SNEGSKA (reference sequence). The CDR3 is made up of 15 amino acids. This CDR3 is CSARGANSGANVLTF. Written as DNA, the CDR3 is TGCAGTGCCAGGGGGGCGAACTCTGGGGCCAACGTCCTGACTTTC.

This clonotype was recorded a few times. The gene calls are TRBV6-2 or TRBV6-3 and TRBJ2-5; a possible D gene is TRBD2 (5 bases). Germline values: CDR1 MNHEY, CDR2 SVGEGT. Trimming cost V 6 bases and J 9 bases, with 14 bases left between them. The CDR3 contains 12 residues. The CDR3 sequence: CASRTGPEAQYF. The CDR3 DNA is TGTGCCAGCAGAACTGGACCGGAGGCCCAGTACTTC.

This chain uses TRBV12-3 or TRBV12-4 with TRBJ2-4; 7 bases match TRBD2. This CDR3 has 14 amino acids. Trimming took 8 bases from V and 1 from J; bases not matched to a gene: 5. CDR3 sequence: CASRGELAKNIQYF. The DNA for the CDR3 is TGTGCCAGCCGGGGGGAGCTGGCCAAAAACATTCAGTACTTC.

This clonotype was seen a handful of times. V and J are TRBV9 and TRBJ2-4; D unresolved. The CDR3 contains 15 residues. V gave up 4 bases and J gave up 7 bases, with 18 bases separating them. CDR1 and CDR2 from the germline V gene are SGDLS and YYNGEE. The CDR3, as DNA: TGTGCCAGCAGCCCCGCGGACGAGATAGTGAACATTCAGTACTTC. Translation: CASSPADEIVNIQYF. The variable domain in full, with the rest retrieved from reference TRBV9 and TRBJ2-4, is DSGVTQTPKHLITATGQRVTLRCSPRSGDLSVYWYQQSLDQGLQFLIQYYNGEERAKGNILERFSAQQFPDLHSELNLSSLELGDSALYFCASSPADEIVNIQYFGAGTRLSVL.

This clonotype was picked up a small number of times. The V gene is TRBV6-2 or TRBV6-3, the J gene TRBJ2-1, with 8 bases that match TRBD1. The CDR3 covers 16 residues. V was clipped by 5 bases and J by 6 bases; unmatched bases: 12. Germline V gene sequence: CDR1 MNHEY, CDR2 SVGEGT. Written as DNA, the CDR3 is TGTGCCAGCAGTCCCCGGACAGGGTTGATTTCCAATGAGCAGTTCTTC. This codes for CASSPRTGLISNEQFF.

This clonotype showed up many times. The gene calls are TRBV6-1 and TRBJ1-4; D gene uncertain. Trimming left V 0 bases short and J 4 bases short, with 12 bases between. Germline CDR1 reads MNHNS; CDR2 reads SASEGT. The CDR3 totals 16 residues. The CDR3 is CASSEAEGLINEKLFF. The CDR3 bases are TGTGCCAGCAGTGAAGCTGAGGGATTGATTAATGAAAAACTGTTTTTT.

This clonotype turned up a few times. The genes are TRBV3-1 and TRBJ2-7; 9 nucleotides agree with TRBD2. CDR3 length: 15 amino acids. Germline CDR1 and CDR2: LGHDT and YNNKEL (reference sequence). Trimming cost V 3 bases and J 4 bases; bases outside gene matches: 7. The CDR3 DNA is TGTGCCAGCAGCCAGGGAAGCGGGGGGATGTACGAGCAGTACTTC. This encodes CASSQGSGGMYEQYF.

Only a few counts were recorded for this clonotype. The V gene is TRBV29-1, the J gene TRBJ2-5; possibly TRBD2 for D (6 bases). Germline V gene lookup returns CDR1 SQVTM and CDR2 ANQGSEA. This CDR3 region has 15 residues. V was clipped by 3 bases and J by 7 bases, with 21 bases between them. This CDR3 reads CSVEGGDSALWTQYF. The CDR3 DNA sequence: TGCAGCGTTGAGGGGGGAGACAGTGCCTTGTGGACCCAGTACTTC. The full variable domain, rest sourced from reference TRBV29-1 and TRBJ2-5, is SAVISQKPSRDICQRGTSLTIQCQVDSQVTMMFWYRQQPGQSLTLIATANQGSEATYESGFVIDKFPISRPNLTFSTLTVSNMSPEDSSIYLCSVEGGDSALWTQYFGPGTRLLVL.